This note documents a single T cell receptor beta chain sequence. Germline CDR1 and CDR2: SNHLY and FYNNEI. CDR3 length: 13 amino acids. The V gene lost 7 bases and the J gene lost 8 bases, with 14 bases spanning the gap. The data originate from a study of OX40 agonist ivuxolimab in advanced cancers. Study background: At doses from 0.01 to 10 mg/kg, patients were given intravenous ivuxolimab every 2 weeks.

TCRdb's copy holds only in-frame clones and misses some; the assay was immunoSEQ multiplex PCR. The sample gives some 47,000 clones, around 80% of which show up once; around 6.8% is in the top ten. The receptor was derived from an adult with an advanced solid tumor such as melanoma, head and neck, liver or kidney cancer. The sequences come from CD4+ or CD8+ T cells sorted from blood, collected in a trial of the OX40 agonist ivuxolimab. The genes are TRBV2 and TRBJ1-4; the D gene is possibly TRBD1 (5 bases). DNA for the CDR3: TGTGCCAGCATGGGCAGGGTCCGGGAAAAACTGTTTTTT. Protein: CASMGRVREKLFF.